The clone carrying this T cell receptor (beta chain) occurred many times. CDR3 size: 14 residues. V lost 6 bases, J lost 0 bases, and 6 bases stayed unmatched. Germline CDR1 and CDR2: DFQATT and SNEGSKA (reference sequence). This specimen belongs to a study of identical twins. One entry per CDR3 protein, called by TCRdb with MiXCR from the 5' RACE reads. The data show approximately 150,000 distinct CDR3 sequences, with roughly 3.5% seen just once and around 8% held by the top ten. Sequenced: memory T cells sorted from blood. The gene calls are TRBV20-1 and TRBJ2-3, with 7 bases matching TRBD1. The clonotype originates from a man between 18 and 29 years old in good health. The DNA for the CDR3 is TGCAGTGCGCCGGGACAGACAAGCACAGATACGCAGTATTTT. Protein sequence: CSAPGQTSTDTQYF.